This T cell receptor beta chain was found in a study of siplizumab effects on memory and regulatory T cells. The data were produced by immunoSEQ multiplex PCR, yet TCRdb's version contains in-frame clones alone and is incomplete. The table shows about 120,000 clones, with 90% to 95% occurring only once. Germline assignment: CDR1 SGHTA and CDR2 FQGNSA. CDR3 size: 17 residues. The V gene end was trimmed by 1 base and the J gene end by 1 base; junction bases not matched to a gene: 7. Notes on the study in general: Treg origin accounted for an average of roughly 69% of mappable alloreactive CD4+ clones with siplizumab and about 27% in controls. Naive T cells seemed more diverse than memory cells; they also seemed major alloresponse contributors. No functional test confirmed suppression by proliferating siplizumab-culture Tregs. Alloreactive sequences whose origin lay in unstimulated CD4+ memory cells were significantly reduced by siplizumab.

Concerning this clone: The antigen remains undetermined.

Sample: non-Treg CD4+ T cells sorted from blood. The TCR was taken from a human donor in good health. This sequence joins TRBV7-2 and TRBJ2-1, with TRBD2 matching 7 bases. The CDR3 spells CASSLDPPSGSYNEQFF. CDR3 DNA sequence: TGTGCCAGCAGCTTAGACCCCCCTAGCGGATCCTACAATGAGCAGTTCTTC.